The 3 T cell receptor beta chains below come from one sample, sequenced in a study of cytomegalovirus exposure and HLA in healthy donors. PCR used 60 Vbeta primers and 13 Jbeta primers. Produced via immunoSEQ multiplex PCR; TCRdb's table is partial and in-frame only. This table has some 210,000 clones, around 73% appearing once. Material: PBMCs. These receptors all come from a male donor in good health and CMV-seronegative.

The table lists this clone with a count of one. The chain recombines TRBV5-1 with TRBJ1-1; tentative D call: TRBD1 (6 bases). CDR3 length equals 15 residues. CDR1 and CDR2 from the germline V gene are SGHRS and YFSETQ. V dropped 0 bases and J dropped 4 bases, with 13 bases sitting between them. In DNA form, the CDR3 reads TGCGCCAGCAGCTTGGTGGGGGGCGGGGGCACTGAAGCTTTCTTT. It yields the protein CASSLVGGGGTEAFF.

On this clone: The junction and the germline gene differ at one end; a read error may be behind it. The CDR3 sequence: CAGSHRRQGRYEQYF. The CDR3 bases are TGTGCCGGCAGCCATCGTAGACAGGGGAGGTACGAGCAGTACTTC. The V call is TRBV27, the J call TRBJ2-7, with 8 bases aligning to TRBD1. Germline V CDR1 and CDR2: MNHEY, SMNVEV (reference sequence). The CDR3 runs 15 residues.

J is TRBJ1-1 and V is TRBV9; no definite D call. The CDR3 runs to 13 residues. Trimming cost V 3 bases and J 2 bases, with 8 bases left between them. Germline V gene data show CDR1 as SGDLS and CDR2 as YYNGEE. CDR3 loop: CASSARGNTEAFF. CDR3 sequence (DNA): TGTGCCAGCAGCGCGCGAGGAAACACTGAAGCTTTCTTT.